The present T cell receptor beta chain was sequenced within a study of blood T cell repertoires in COVID-19. Germline V gives CDR1 MNHEY, CDR2 SVGAGI. V gave up 2 bases and J gave up 14 bases; unmatched junction bases: 10. The CDR3 length is 14 residues. The table came from immunoSEQ multiplex PCR; TCRdb's copy has only in-frame clones and leaves some out. The sample holds 200,000 to 300,000 clones, about 86% seen once. The gene calls are TRBV6-5 and TRBJ1-2; 11 nucleotides align to TRBD1. The sequence was obtained from a man aged 25-45 years with active or convalescent COVID-19. The sequencing sample was made of peripheral blood. CDR3 sequence reads: CASSYRSGTGGWTF. DNA for the CDR3: TGTGCCAGCAGTTACAGGTCTGGGACAGGGGGTTGGACCTTC.